This TCR beta chain was obtained from a study of identical twins. V was clipped by 6 bases and J by 1 base; unmatched bases: 3. CDR1 and CDR2 from the germline V gene are MDHEN and SYDVKM. The CDR3 totals 16 residues. Overall study findings and caveats: Modelling approaches yielded underestimates of out-of-frame TCR alpha sharing between monozygotic twins.

In the case of this clonotype: No antigen is known for it.

TCRdb independently ran MiXCR on the 5' RACE reads; one entry per CDR3 protein. The table lists roughly 690,000 distinct CDR3 sequences, about 20% of them singletons, with around 4.4% in the top ten. The sample also formed part of further work on T cells expressing NK-cell markers. From that study: Repertoire data for TCR beta were derived from sorted T cells (CD3+CD56+NKG2C+, CD3+CD56+NKG2C- and CD3+CD56-NKG2C+). These same clonotypes (in a few donors) also led the CD3+CD56-NKG2C+ fraction.

The source material was PBMCs. The clonotype was recovered from a woman between 18 and 29 years old in good health. The rearrangement joins TRBV28 to TRBJ2-1; 13 nucleotides line up with TRBD2. Here the CDR3 DNA reads TGTGCCAGCAGGGGGACTAGCGGGGATTCCTACAATGAGCAGTTCTTC. Translated: CASRGTSGDSYNEQFF.